The clone carrying this T cell receptor (beta chain) was found once. The record originates from a study of blood T cell repertoires in COVID-19. Study at large: Samples came from the United States, Italy and Spain, spanning acute and convalescent COVID-19.

This CDR3 has 15 residues. V lost 0 bases to trimming and J lost 7 bases; unmatched junction nucleotides: 8. Germline V gene sequence: CDR1 LGHNA, CDR2 YNFKEQ. Clones were read by immunoSEQ multiplex PCR, and TCRdb kept only the in-frame ones, dropping some. The data show about 44,000 clones, 89% seen once. The receptor was isolated from a man in his 70s with active COVID-19. The chain employs TRBV4-2 and TRBJ2-7; 8 bases align to TRBD1. Sequenced input: peripheral blood. The chain's CDR3 is CASSQDKQGVGEQYF. The CDR3 coding sequence is TGTGCCAGCAGCCAAGATAAACAGGGGGTGGGGGAGCAGTACTTC.